The 10 T cell receptor beta chains given below trace back to one sample, sequenced in a study of blood T cell repertoires in COVID-19. Profiled with immunoSEQ multiplex PCR; TCRdb holds only in-frame clones, not every one. This table has fewer than 450,000 clones, more than 75% appearing once. Sequencing used PBMCs or T cells enriched from blood (not recorded which). These receptors were taken from a woman under 30 who had recovered from COVID-19.

The J gene is TRBJ1-2, the V gene TRBV7-3; no reliable D call. From germline, CDR1 is SGHTA and CDR2 FQGTGA. The V and J ends lost 1 base and 4 bases respectively, with 22 bases between them. The CDR3 runs to 18 residues. The CDR3 region is CASSLKGGHLAAGYGYTF. CDR3 coding DNA: TGTGCCAGCAGCTTAAAGGGTGGGCACCTCGCCGCGGGCTATGGCTACACCTTC.

Details on this clone: This sample also contains other DNA sequences that code for the same CDR3. J is TRBJ1-1 and V is TRBV27; tentatively, D is TRBD1 (5 bases). This CDR3 spans 14 amino acids. Trimming shortened V by 2 bases and J by 2 bases, and 9 bases separated the two germline ends. Germline CDR1 is MNHEY and CDR2 is SMNVEV (reference sequence). The DNA for the CDR3 is TGTGCCAGCAGTTTAAGGGGCGGTAACACTGAAGCTTTCTTT. Translation: CASSLRGGNTEAFF.

The chain has TRBV23-1 and TRBJ1-2; unclear D gene. TRBV23-1 is sorted into the ORF group, with uncertain function. V lost 7 bases and J 6 bases, leaving 6 bases between the germline ends. The CDR3 has 10 amino acids. The CDR3 DNA reads as TGCGCCAGCAATTCGGATGGCTACACCTTC. Amino acid sequence: CASNSDGYTF.

The rearrangement uses TRBV30 and TRBJ1-1, with D tentatively TRBD1 (6 bases). Germline CDR1 is GTSNPN and CDR2 is SVGIG (reference sequence). The CDR3 runs 13 residues. V was trimmed by 3 bases and J by 1 base, leaving 9 bases between them. The CDR3 sequence: CAWRETGNTEAFF. As DNA, the CDR3 is TGTGCCTGGAGGGAGACAGGGAACACTGAAGCTTTCTTT.

The V gene is TRBV5-4, the J gene TRBJ1-2; TRBD1 matches at 8 bases. After removal of 1 base from V and 3 bases from J, the junction contained 2 bases not matched to a gene. The CDR3 extends over 14 amino acids. CDR1 SGHNT and CDR2 YYREEE come from the germline V gene (reference sequence). This CDR3 reads CASSLPGQDYGYTF. The DNA for the CDR3 is TGTGCCAGCAGCTTGCCGGGACAGGACTATGGCTACACCTTC. The whole variable domain, remainder taken from reference TRBV5-4 and TRBJ1-2, is ETGVTQSPTHLIKTRGQQVTLRCSSQSGHNTVSWYQQALGQGPQFIFQYYREEENGRGNFPPRFSGLQFPNYSSELNVNALELDDSALYLCASSLPGQDYGYTFGSGTRLTVV.

This clone was seen a single time. The chain employs TRBV27 and TRBJ2-2; the D gene is possibly TRBD2 (5 bases). V lost 5 bases to trimming and J lost 6 bases, with 22 bases between them. Germline CDR1 is MNHEY and CDR2 is SMNVEV (reference sequence). CDR3 length: 17 amino acids. CDR3 sequence: CASSPTLMAAGAGELFF. The CDR3 DNA reads as TGTGCCAGCAGTCCGACCCTCATGGCAGCCGGGGCCGGGGAGCTGTTTTTT.

This clone came up a few times. The chain links TRBV29-1 to TRBJ1-1; TRBD1 matches 8 bases. The CDR3 is made up of 14 amino acids. Germline CDR1 is SQVTM and CDR2 is ANQGSEA. The ends lost 4 bases at V and 5 bases at J; junction bases unmatched: 9. For the CDR3, the DNA is TGCAGCGTTGGACAGGGGATAAGAAGAACTGAAGCTTTCTTT. This encodes CSVGQGIRRTEAFF.

The chain is built from TRBV19 and TRBJ1-6; D gene uncertain. Germline-derived CDR1 and CDR2 are LNHDA and SQIVND (reference sequence). The V end lost 1 base, the J end lost 6 bases, and 7 bases lay between the germline ends. The length of the CDR3 is 14 residues. This CDR3 is CASSIVARNSPLHF. The CDR3 DNA follows: TGTGCCAGTAGTATAGTAGCCCGTAATTCACCCCTCCACTTT.

This rearrangement joins TRBV7-2 to TRBJ1-6; a weak D match, TRBD1 (5 bases). The CDR3 has 15 amino acids. Germline-derived CDR1 and CDR2 are SGHTA and FQGNSA. V lost 1 base and J lost 7, with 11 bases in between. CDR3 in DNA: TGTGCCAGCAGCTTAGTGCAGGGTTCCAATTCACCCCTCCACTTT. Translated, it gives CASSLVQGSNSPLHF.

This clone was picked up a small number of times. The V gene is TRBV6-6, the J gene TRBJ2-7, with 8 bases matching TRBD1. The germline gives CDR1 MNHNY, CDR2 SVGAGI (reference sequence). Losses at the gene ends were 4 bases for V and 1 base for J; bases not matched to a gene: 6. CDR3 size: 15 residues. The CDR3: CASSSRDRISYEQYF. The CDR3 DNA sequence: TGTGCCAGCAGTTCCAGGGACAGGATATCCTACGAGCAGTACTTC.